The entry below gives a single TCR beta chain sequence along with its context. The antigen remains unidentified. 60 Vbeta and 13 Jbeta primers were used in PCR. Using immunoSEQ multiplex PCR, the repertoire was profiled, and TCRdb retains in-frame clones only, with some absent. The sample has some 180,000 clones, 70% to 90% seen once. The sample comes from a study of cytomegalovirus exposure and HLA in healthy donors. Whole-study findings and limits: The study carried out a later analysis of TCR beta sequences. It associated approximately 15,000 of them with specific HLA alleles at a false discovery rate of 0.05.

The CDR3 totals 14 residues. CDR1 and CDR2 from the germline V gene are MNHEY and SVGAGI. V was pared by 5 bases and J by 2 bases, with 13 bases between. This chain joins TRBV6-5 and TRBJ2-7; D is perhaps TRBD1 (6 bases). The clonotype was recovered from a woman aged 50 to 65 in good health and CMV-seronegative. The sequencing input was PBMCs. The CDR3 sequence: CASSEEGDTYEQYF. In DNA form, the CDR3 reads TGTGCCAGCAGTGAAGAGGGGGATACCTACGAGCAGTACTTC.